This T cell receptor beta chain was sequenced during a study of blood T cell repertoires in COVID-19. Study details: Samples taken during acute and convalescent COVID-19 were collected in the United States, Italy and Spain.

Original processing notes: From reference gene primer amplification, estimates of nucleated cell counts were derived. Clones were sequenced by immunoSEQ multiplex PCR, and TCRdb holds only the in-frame ones, with some missing. D and trimming come from the DNA, and the V and J calls and clone size come from that table. The sample lists around 68,000 clones; approximately 80% were seen once. The TCR sequence derives from a woman aged 50 to 65 with acute or convalescent COVID-19. The sequencing input was peripheral blood.

For the CDR3, the DNA is TGCGCCAGCAGCACGACCCCAGGGGGATCCTATAATTCACCCCTCCACTTT. This codes for CASSTTPGGSYNSPLHF. The chain employs TRBV5-1 and TRBJ1-6, with TRBD1 matching 7 bases. Losses at the gene ends were 4 bases for V and 1 base for J; bases not matched to a gene: 8. The CDR3 runs 17 residues. Germline V lookup: CDR1 SGHRS, CDR2 YFSETQ.